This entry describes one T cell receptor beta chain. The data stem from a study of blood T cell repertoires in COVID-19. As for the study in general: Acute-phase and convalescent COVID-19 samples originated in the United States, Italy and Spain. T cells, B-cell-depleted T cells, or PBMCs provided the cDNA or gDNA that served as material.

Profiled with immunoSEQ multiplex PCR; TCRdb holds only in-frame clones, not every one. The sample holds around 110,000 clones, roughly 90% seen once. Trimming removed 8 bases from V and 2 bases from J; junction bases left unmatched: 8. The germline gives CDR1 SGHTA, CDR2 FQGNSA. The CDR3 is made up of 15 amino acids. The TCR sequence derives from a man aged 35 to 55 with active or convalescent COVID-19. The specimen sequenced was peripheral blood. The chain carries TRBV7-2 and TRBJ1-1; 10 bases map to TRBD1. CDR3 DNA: TGTGCCAGCGCGAAGACAGGGGGCCTTAACACTGAAGCTTTCTTT. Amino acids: CASAKTGGLNTEAFF. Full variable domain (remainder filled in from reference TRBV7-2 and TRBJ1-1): GAGVSQSPSNKVTEKGKDVELRCDPISGHTALYWYRQSLGQGLEFLIYFQGNSAPDKSGLPSDRFSAERTGGSVSTLTIQRTQQEDSAVYLCASAKTGGLNTEAFFGQGTRLTVV.